A selection of T cell receptor beta chains follows, all from one sample in a study of blood T cell repertoires in COVID-19. Sequencing used immunoSEQ multiplex PCR; TCRdb keeps in-frame clones, though not all of them. The repertoire holds about 90,000 clones, with 55% to 75% as singletons. Sequencing was done on a sample of peripheral blood. These receptors all come from an elderly woman with acute or convalescent COVID-19. CDR3s leave out the opening cysteine and the closing phenylalanine or tryptophan. The order of the fields is J gene, clone size, V gene, CDR3 protein. The size of a clone is reported for some rows only, either as once, few or many, or as a class for expanded clones.

TRBJ1-2 few TRBV2 ASSELSENYGYT
TRBJ2-7 NA TRBV6-5 ASRAPTTDEQY
TRBJ2-7 NA TRBV6-2/TRBV6-3 ASSNGLYEQY
TRBJ1-2 once TRBV4-2 ASSQDMGQHNYGYT
TRBJ2-7 NA TRBV27 ASRYSSSYEQY
TRBJ2-3 once TRBV11-3 ASSLGQTSTDTQY
TRBJ1-2 NA TRBV6-5 ASSKGYGYT
TRBJ2-7 NA TRBV12-3/TRBV12-4 ASSLWSGDEQY
TRBJ1-6 NA TRBV2 ASSEEVGSNSPLH
TRBJ2-7 NA TRBV10-3 AISGRQGSYEQY
TRBJ2-7 NA TRBV6-2/TRBV6-3 ASSATATYGASYEQY
TRBJ1-4 NA TRBV5-1 ASSLGQGNEKLF
TRBJ2-1 NA TRBV5-5 ASSFEAESYNEQF
TRBJ1-3 few TRBV7-2 ATQLWGAGNTIY
TRBJ2-1 once TRBV4-1 ASSQSHSLNNEQF
TRBJ1-1 NA TRBV11-3 ASSFRGANTEAF